These 26 T cell receptor beta chains share one sample of origin, sequenced in a study of response to subunit inactivated influenza vaccine. TCRdb re-called the RT-PCR reads with MiXCR, one entry per CDR3 protein. Of hundreds of thousands of distinct CDR3 sequences listed, 14% were seen once; the top ten hold 7.5% to 9%. The source material was PBMCs from blood, sampled approximately 15 days before vaccination. The source of these receptors is a man over 45 who received an inactivated influenza vaccine.

This clonotype was picked up a small number of times. The V call is TRBV7-2, the J call TRBJ2-6; TRBD2 might be the D (6 bases). V lost 5 bases and J lost 0, with 14 bases in between. This CDR3 is built from 17 residues. Germline CDR1 is SGHTA and CDR2 is FQGNSA. CDR3 coding DNA: TGTGCCAGCAGCCCTCAGGGAGGCCCCTCTGGGGCCAACGTCCTGACTTTC. This gives the protein CASSPQGGPSGANVLTF. The full variable domain, rest sourced from reference TRBV7-2 and TRBJ2-6, is GAGVSQSPSNKVTEKGKDVELRCDPISGHTALYWYRQSLGQGLEFLIYFQGNSAPDKSGLPSDRFSAERTGGSVSTLTIQRTQQEDSAVYLCASSPQGGPSGANVLTFGAGSRLTVL.

This clonotype has a handful of counts. The chain has TRBV27 and TRBJ2-5; the D call may be TRBD1 or TRBD2 (6 bases each). The ends were cut back, 0 bases at V and 6 bases at J, with 14 bases in the middle. This CDR3 contains 15 residues. Germline values: CDR1 MNHEY, CDR2 SMNVEV (reference sequence). Here the CDR3 reads CASSLSYTGRQTQYF. CDR3 DNA: TGTGCCAGCAGTTTATCGTATACAGGGAGGCAGACCCAGTACTTC.

In this sample, this clonotype turned up a few times. The V and J genes are TRBV20-1 and TRBJ2-1; the D is unclear. Germline CDR1 reads DFQATT; CDR2 reads SNEGSKA (reference sequence). CDR3 size: 15 residues. Trimming pared 3 bases from V and 0 bases from J, leaving 12 bases between. The CDR3 is CSARETVSSYNEQFF. CDR3 coding DNA: TGCAGTGCTAGGGAGACTGTTAGCTCCTACAATGAGCAGTTCTTC.

This clonotype was recorded at least ten times. This rearrangement joins TRBV12-3 or TRBV12-4 to TRBJ2-7; D perhaps matches TRBD1 (6 bases). V was cut by 5 bases and J by 5 bases, with 16 bases left in between. The CDR3 spans 14 residues. DNA of the CDR3: TGTGCCAGCAGTCTTACTACAGGGAACAACGAGCAGTACTTC. It is translated as CASSLTTGNNEQYF.

The chain links TRBV20-1 to TRBJ2-3, with D unresolved. Trimming stripped 0 bases from V and 8 bases from J, with 12 bases between. CDR3 length: 13 amino acids. Germline V gene lookup returns CDR1 DFQATT and CDR2 SNEGSKA (reference sequence). The CDR3 DNA sequence: TGCAGTGCTAGAGACTCCTTTGTCCTTACGCAGTATTTT. It specifies CSARDSFVLTQYF.

This chain links TRBV6-5 with TRBJ1-2, with 11 bases lining up with TRBD1. Germline V gene data show CDR1 as MNHEY and CDR2 as SVGAGI. The V gene end was trimmed by 0 bases and the J gene end by 4 bases; junction bases not matched to a gene: 7. This CDR3 region has 17 residues. The CDR3 region is CASSYSRTGGAGYGYTF. CDR3 coding DNA: TGTGCCAGCAGTTACTCTAGGACAGGGGGCGCGGGCTATGGCTACACCTTC.

This clonotype was seen at least ten times. This rearrangement joins TRBV5-6 to TRBJ2-7, with 9 bases aligning to TRBD2. The CDR3 sequence is 17 residues long. Unmatched junction bases numbered 17, after V lost 5 bases and J lost 5 bases. Germline V gives CDR1 SGHDT, CDR2 YYEEEE. CDR3 sequence reads: CASSLPGQWTSVDEQYF. CDR3 bases: TGTGCCAGCAGTTTACCGGGACAGTGGACTAGCGTCGACGAGCAGTACTTC.

This clonotype was detected a few times. The chain joins TRBV20-1 to TRBJ2-2; D remains unclear. In germline, CDR1 is DFQATT, CDR2 SNEGSKA (reference sequence). The CDR3 is made up of 14 amino acids. Deletions cut 0 bases from V and 4 bases from J, with 9 bases between. The CDR3 coding sequence is TGCAGTGCTAGAGATTGGGCTCTCACCGGGGAGCTGTTTTTT. Translated: CSARDWALTGELFF.

This chain uses TRBV6-2 or TRBV6-3 with TRBJ1-2; D not resolved. CDR1 MNHEY and CDR2 SVGEGT come from the germline V gene. This CDR3 has 13 amino acids. Trimming removed 2 bases at V and 4 bases at J, with 8 bases between. The CDR3, as DNA: TGTGCCAGCAGTTACCAGGCAGGCTATGGCTACACCTTC. It is translated as CASSYQAGYGYTF.

This clonotype was seen more than once but under ten times. The chain links TRBV19 to TRBJ2-3, with D perhaps matching TRBD1 (6 bases). CDR3 length: 15 residues. Trimming removed 6 bases at V and 0 bases at J, with 13 bases between. Germline values: CDR1 LNHDA, CDR2 SQIVND (reference sequence). This CDR3 reads CASRMTGSSTDTQYF. DNA of the CDR3: TGTGCCAGTAGGATGACAGGATCTAGCACAGATACGCAGTATTTT.

V and J are TRBV7-2 and TRBJ2-3; D gene unclear. The germline V gene has CDR1 SGHTA and CDR2 FQGNSA. The CDR3 extends over 13 amino acids. Trimming removed 5 bases from V and 4 bases from J, with 10 bases in between. CDR3 loop: CASSPRKADTQYF. Written as DNA, the CDR3 is TGTGCCAGCAGCCCTAGAAAGGCAGATACGCAGTATTTT.

V usage is TRBV5-1 and J usage is TRBJ1-1; 7 bases agree with TRBD1. J gave up 1 base and V 6 bases, and 9 bases lay outside the gene matches. CDR1 is SGHRS and CDR2 is YFSETQ in the germline V gene. This CDR3 has 15 residues. CDR3 in DNA: TGCGCCAGCAACTTACAGGGGACAGCGAACACTGAAGCTTTCTTT. Protein sequence: CASNLQGTANTEAFF. Based on the CDR3 plus reference TRBV5-1 and TRBJ1-1, the full variable domain is KAGVTQTPRYLIKTRGQQVTLSCSPISGHRSVSWYQQTPGQGLQFLFEYFSETQRNKGNFPGRFSGRQFSNSRSEMNVSTLELGDSALYLCASNLQGTANTEAFFGQGTRLTVV.

This clonotype was picked up a small number of times. The chain links TRBV5-1 to TRBJ2-2; D call uncertain. Looked up from germline, CDR1 is SGHRS and CDR2 is YFSETQ. The CDR3 sequence is 13 residues long. V was clipped by 4 bases and J by 3 bases, with 7 bases between them. DNA of the CDR3: TGCGCCAGCAGCACTGACCACACCGGGGAGCTGTTTTTT. Translating gives CASSTDHTGELFF. Full variable domain (rest looked up from reference TRBV5-1 and TRBJ2-2): KAGVTQTPRYLIKTRGQQVTLSCSPISGHRSVSWYQQTPGQGLQFLFEYFSETQRNKGNFPGRFSGRQFSNSRSEMNVSTLELGDSALYLCASSTDHTGELFFGEGSRLTVL.

This chain joins TRBV12-3 or TRBV12-4 and TRBJ2-7; no firm D call. The CDR3 is made up of 14 amino acids. Trimming left V 5 bases short and J 2 bases short, with 13 bases between. CDR3 amino acids: CASSPSGPAYEQYF. The CDR3, as DNA: TGTGCCAGCAGTCCTTCCGGCCCAGCCTACGAGCAGTACTTC.

This clonotype has just a few counts. J is TRBJ1-1 and V is TRBV11-1; D remains ambiguous. The V and J ends lost 6 bases and 1 base respectively, with 15 bases between them. The CDR3 consists of 15 residues. CDR1 is SGHAT and CDR2 is FQDESV in the germline V gene (reference sequence). The CDR3 loop reads CASRYMAGSNTEAFF. For the CDR3, the DNA is TGTGCCAGCAGATACATGGCAGGATCGAACACTGAAGCTTTCTTT.

This chain uses TRBV2 with TRBJ2-1; no reliable D call. Trimming shortened V by 4 bases and J by 5 bases, and 6 bases separated the two germline ends. Germline V lookup: CDR1 SNHLY, CDR2 FYNNEI. The CDR3 extends over 12 amino acids. CDR3 nucleotide sequence: TGTGCCAGCAGTGTCATGAACAATGAGCAGTTCTTC. Encoded protein: CASSVMNNEQFF. Full variable domain (remainder filled in from reference TRBV2 and TRBJ2-1): EPEVTQTPSHQVTQMGQEVILRCVPISNHLYFYWYRQILGQKVEFLVSFYNNEISEKSEIFDDQFSVERPDGSNFTLKIRSTKLEDSAMYFCASSVMNNEQFFGPGTRLTVL.

The rearrangement uses TRBV28 and TRBJ1-2; the D is unclear. The CDR3 is 13 residues long. Trimming shortened V by 7 bases and J by 5 bases, and 14 bases separated the two germline ends. The germline CDR1 and CDR2 sequences are MDHEN and SYDVKM. The CDR3 sequence: CASKLTQTYGYTF. CDR3 bases: TGTGCCAGCAAATTAACTCAAACTTATGGCTACACCTTC.

V usage is TRBV9 and J usage is TRBJ2-7; TRBD2 agrees at 11 bases. The CDR3 totals 16 residues. After removal of 0 bases from V and 3 bases from J, the junction contained 5 bases not matched to a gene. CDR1 is SGDLS, CDR2 YYNGEE, per germline. The chain's CDR3 is CASSVGLAGGDYEQYF. CDR3 in DNA: TGTGCCAGCAGCGTAGGGCTAGCGGGAGGAGACTACGAGCAGTACTTC.

This clonotype occurred a few times. CDR3 in DNA: TGTGCCAGCAGTGTAGGGCTAGCAGGTGAGCAGTTCTTC. Translated, it gives CASSVGLAGEQFF. The chain recombines TRBV2 with TRBJ2-1, with a possible D match to TRBD2 (5 bases). CDR1 and CDR2 from the germline V gene are SNHLY and FYNNEI. V dropped 4 bases and J dropped 9 bases, with 13 bases sitting between them. This CDR3 has 13 residues.

This clonotype came up a few times. The genes are TRBV19 and TRBJ2-3, with 7 nucleotides matching TRBD2. The CDR3 spans 16 residues. From germline, CDR1 is LNHDA and CDR2 SQIVND (reference sequence). Trimming at V came to 0 bases and at J to 5 bases, leaving 8 bases not matched to a gene. The CDR3 reads CASSIDLRGSGDTQYF. As DNA, the CDR3 is TGTGCCAGTAGTATAGATCTTCGCGGGAGCGGAGATACGCAGTATTTT.

V usage is TRBV15 and J usage is TRBJ2-5, with TRBD1 matching over 11 bases. The CDR3 is 16 residues long. V lost 2 bases, J lost 7 bases, and 9 bases stayed unmatched. Germline V CDR1 and CDR2: LNHNV, YYDKDF (reference sequence). The DNA for the CDR3 is TGTGCCACCAGCAGAAAACCTACCGGGACAGGGGGGACCCAGTACTTC. Translating gives CATSRKPTGTGGTQYF.

This clonotype occurred a few times. The gene calls are TRBV4-3 and TRBJ2-2, with D unresolved. The CDR3 is 14 amino acids. Trimming cost V 0 bases and J 6 bases, with 8 bases left between them. Germline-derived CDR1 and CDR2 are LGHNA and YSLEER. CDR3 loop: CASSQEAASGELFF. The DNA for the CDR3 is TGCGCCAGCAGCCAAGAGGCGGCGTCCGGGGAGCTGTTTTTT.

This clonotype was recorded at least ten times. The V and J genes are TRBV5-1 and TRBJ2-1, with D possibly matching TRBD2 (5 bases). CDR1 is SGHRS and CDR2 is YFSETQ in the germline V gene. The CDR3 runs to 17 residues. V shed 4 bases and J shed 3 bases, with 20 bases lying between them. CDR3 region: CASSTPSADSYYNEQFF. The CDR3 nucleotides read TGCGCCAGCAGCACCCCCTCCGCGGACTCCTACTACAATGAGCAGTTCTTC.

This clonotype was found a few times. The CDR3 nucleotides read TGTGCCACCAGTGATGGACCTTTCTCCTACGAGCAGTACTTC. Encoded protein: CATSDGPFSYEQYF. The genes are TRBV24-1 and TRBJ2-7, with no clear D. The CDR3 sequence is 14 residues long. CDR1 and CDR2 from the germline V gene are KGHDR and SFDVKD. V lost 3 bases to trimming and J lost 0 bases, with 8 bases between them.

The chain recombines TRBV11-2 with TRBJ2-5; no clear D. This CDR3 region has 13 residues. The germline V gene has CDR1 SGHAT and CDR2 FQNNGV. The germline V and J ends were trimmed by 5 bases and 4 bases, with 11 bases remaining between them. Here the CDR3 DNA reads TGTGCCAGCAGCCCTACTATACTAGAGACCCAGTACTTC. As protein: CASSPTILETQYF. Looking up the rest from reference TRBV11-2 and TRBJ2-5 gives the full variable domain: EAGVAQSPRYKIIEKRQSVAFWCNPISGHATLYWYQQILGQGPKLLIQFQNNGVVDDSQLPKDRFSAERLKGVDSTLKIQPAKLEDSAVYLCASSPTILETQYFGPGTRLLVL.

This clonotype has a count of ten or more. The V and J genes are TRBV3-1 and TRBJ1-4; no definite D call. CDR1 is LGHDT and CDR2 is YNNKEL in the germline V gene (reference sequence). V lost 1 base to trimming and J lost 7 bases, with 1 base between them. The CDR3 contains 11 residues. CDR3 bases: TGTGCCAGCAGCCAAGCTGAAAAACTGTTTTTT. Translated, it gives CASSQAEKLFF.